The next 3 T cell receptor beta chains were all read from a single sample in a study of T cell clones after liver transplantation (dated by TCRdb to between 2017 and 2020). Library construction relied on the immunoSEQ multiplex PCR assay. TCRdb limited this immuneACCESS table to in-frame rearrangements with V and J called. A share of clones is missing; checked studies link under half to unresolved V genes, and the rest is unexplained. Here the sample has roughly 70,000 clones; about 80% occur a single time. The top ten clonotypes cover roughly 0.6% of the sample. The time point label on this specimen signifies: pre-transplant. The sample here was CD4+ T cells from blood, taken before liver transplant. The source of these receptors is a human donor who received a liver transplant.

This clone was counted only a few times. The CDR3 DNA sequence: TGTGCCAGCAGTGATACAGGGAATCAGCCCCAGCATTTT. Protein sequence: CASSDTGNQPQHF. The chain has TRBV2 and TRBJ1-5, with a possible D match to TRBD1 (6 bases). This CDR3 is 13 amino acids long. Deletions cut 3 bases from V and 4 bases from J, with 7 bases between. From germline, CDR1 is SNHLY and CDR2 FYNNEI.

J is TRBJ2-7 and V is TRBV11-2; 11 bases are a match to TRBD1. This CDR3 comprises 14 residues. Looked up from germline, CDR1 is SGHAT and CDR2 is FQNNGV. Trimming cost V 5 bases and J 5 bases; bases outside gene matches: 5. DNA for the CDR3: TGTGCCAGCAGCGATAGGACAGGGGGCGACGAGCAGTACTTC. Translated, it gives CASSDRTGGDEQYF.

The V call is TRBV10-3, the J call TRBJ2-7; D is ambiguous. CDR3 length: 11 residues. Trimming removed 5 bases at V and 4 bases at J, with 6 bases between. Germline V lookup: CDR1 ENHRY, CDR2 SYGVKD. CDR3 sequence reads: CAISNGYEQYF. The CDR3 DNA is TGTGCCATCAGTAATGGGTACGAGCAGTACTTC.